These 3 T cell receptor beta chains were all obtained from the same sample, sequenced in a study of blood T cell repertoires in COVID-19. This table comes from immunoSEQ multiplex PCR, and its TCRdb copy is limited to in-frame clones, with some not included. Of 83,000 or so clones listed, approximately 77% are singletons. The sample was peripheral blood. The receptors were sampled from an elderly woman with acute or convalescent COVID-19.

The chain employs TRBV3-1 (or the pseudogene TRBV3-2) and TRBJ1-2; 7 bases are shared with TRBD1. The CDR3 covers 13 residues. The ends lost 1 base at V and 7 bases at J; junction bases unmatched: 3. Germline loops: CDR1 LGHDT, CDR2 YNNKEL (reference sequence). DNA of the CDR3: TGTGCCAGCAGCCAAGGAGGGGGCGCTGGCTACACCTTC. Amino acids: CASSQGGGAGYTF.

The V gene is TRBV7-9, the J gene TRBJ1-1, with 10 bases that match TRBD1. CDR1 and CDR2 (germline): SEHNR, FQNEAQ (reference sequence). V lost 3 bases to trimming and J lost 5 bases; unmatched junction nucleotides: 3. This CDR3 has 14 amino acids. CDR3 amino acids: CASSLEDRGTEAFF. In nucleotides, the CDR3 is TGTGCCAGCAGCTTGGAGGACAGGGGGACTGAAGCTTTCTTT.

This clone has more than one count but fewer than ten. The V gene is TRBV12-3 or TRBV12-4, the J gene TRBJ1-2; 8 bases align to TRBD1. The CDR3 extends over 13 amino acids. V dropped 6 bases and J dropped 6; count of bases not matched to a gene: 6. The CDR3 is CASRPGQANGYTF. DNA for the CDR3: TGTGCCAGCAGACCGGGACAGGCCAATGGCTACACCTTC.